This T cell receptor beta chain was captured by sequencing in a study of blood T cell repertoires in COVID-19. For the study at large: Donors in the United States, Italy and Spain gave samples during acute or convalescent COVID-19.

CDR1 and CDR2 from the germline V gene are LGHNA and YSLEER. CDR3 size: 17 residues. The V segment lost 0 bases and the J segment 4 bases; nucleotides outside the gene matches: 9. The table came from immunoSEQ multiplex PCR; TCRdb's copy has only in-frame clones and leaves some out. The table includes under 250,000 clones, roughly 86% detected once. This chain joins TRBV4-3 and TRBJ2-3; 8 nucleotides line up with TRBD2. This TCR came from a woman aged 60-75 years who had recovered from COVID-19. Material: peripheral blood. The CDR3 region has the DNA TGCGCCAGCAGCCAAGATATACGGGGGGGCAGGGCAGATACGCAGTATTTT. This encodes CASSQDIRGGRADTQYF.